This T cell receptor beta chain was identified in a study of shared clonotypes between healthy human individuals. With 3 bases removed from V and 0 bases from J, the gap between germline ends came to 12 bases. This CDR3 comprises 16 residues. Germline-derived CDR1 and CDR2 are SGHTA and FQGNSA. This clone was counted a single time. Sequencing was performed with immunoSEQ multiplex PCR; in TCRdb, only in-frame clones are kept and a portion is missing. Here the sample spans about 2.4 million clones, approximately 93% being singletons. The sequenced sample was naive CD4+ T cells from PBMCs. The subset was: CD45RA+ positively selected. The chain is built from TRBV7-2 and TRBJ1-5, with D unresolved. The source of this sequence is a man aged 18 to 30 in good health. Some clones in this sample may be carry-over from other donors' samples. The CDR3 protein is CASSFISAYSNQPQHF. The CDR3 DNA follows: TGTGCCAGCAGCTTTATCAGCGCCTATAGCAATCAGCCCCAGCATTTT.